The 22 T cell receptor beta chains presented below share a single source sample, sequenced in a study of blood T cell repertoires in COVID-19. Sequenced by immunoSEQ multiplex PCR; TCRdb stores in-frame clones only, minus some. Seen here are about 60,000 clones, around 80% observed once, and the top ten hold about 10%. Sequencing input: peripheral blood. The source is a human donor in a cohort sampled during active COVID-19.

J is TRBJ2-3 and V is TRBV11-2, with D possibly TRBD2 on 6 matching bases. CDR1 is SGHAT and CDR2 is FQNNGV in the germline V gene. Trimming took 6 bases from V and 0 from J, leaving 10 bases between them. This CDR3 spans 14 amino acids. In DNA, the CDR3 is TGTGCCAGCAGTCTCCGGGAGAGCACAGATACGCAGTATTTT. Its protein is CASSLRESTDTQYF. Together with reference TRBV11-2 and TRBJ2-3, the CDR3 gives the full variable domain: EAGVAQSPRYKIIEKRQSVAFWCNPISGHATLYWYQQILGQGPKLLIQFQNNGVVDDSQLPKDRFSAERLKGVDSTLKIQPAKLEDSAVYLCASSLRESTDTQYFGPGTRLTVL.

V is TRBV11-3 and J is TRBJ2-1; 8 bases map to TRBD2. The germline V gene encodes CDR1 SGHNT and CDR2 YENEEA. The CDR3 is 14 residues long. After removal of 4 bases from V and 1 base from J, the junction contained 0 bases not matched to a gene. The CDR3 DNA reads as TGTGCCAGCAGCTCGGGAGGGTCCTACAATGAGCAGTTCTTC. This encodes CASSSGGSYNEQFF.

This sequence joins TRBV4-3 and TRBJ2-5; a weak D match, TRBD2 (7 bases). The CDR3 is 16 amino acids. Per the germline V gene, CDR1 is LGHNA and CDR2 is YSLEER. Trimming stripped 3 bases from V and 4 bases from J, with 18 bases between. The CDR3 DNA reads TGCGCCAGCAGCCATCCCCGAGGGGGGGGCGCAGAGACCCAGTACTTC. As protein: CASSHPRGGGAETQYF.

This chain uses TRBV7-2 with TRBJ1-3, with D maybe TRBD1 (6 bases). V was shortened by 1 base and J by 5 bases, with 9 bases between the two germline ends. The CDR3 runs 14 residues. Germline V gene lookup returns CDR1 SGHTA and CDR2 FQGNSA. CDR3 in DNA: TGTGCCAGCAGCTTAGGGACAGCGAGAAACACCATATATTTT. It translates to CASSLGTARNTIYF.

J is TRBJ2-1 and V is TRBV5-1; unclear D gene. From germline, CDR1 is SGHRS and CDR2 YFSETQ. This CDR3 is 13 amino acids long. The ends were cut back, 2 bases at V and 8 bases at J, with 11 bases in the middle. The CDR3 reads CASSFPPQDEQFF. The CDR3 coding sequence is TGCGCCAGCAGCTTTCCCCCTCAGGATGAGCAGTTCTTC. Full variable domain (missing parts from reference TRBV5-1 and TRBJ2-1): KAGVTQTPRYLIKTRGQQVTLSCSPISGHRSVSWYQQTPGQGLQFLFEYFSETQRNKGNFPGRFSGRQFSNSRSEMNVSTLELGDSALYLCASSFPPQDEQFFGPGTRLTVL.

This chain joins TRBV2 and TRBJ2-2, with 11 nucleotides matching TRBD2. Germline-derived CDR1 and CDR2 are SNHLY and FYNNEI. V lost 4 bases and J lost 8; bases outside the gene matches: 6. This CDR3 contains 15 residues. CDR3 DNA sequence: TGTGCCAGCAGTGGACTAGCGGGACGGGTGGGGGAGCTGTTTTTT. As protein: CASSGLAGRVGELFF.

The chain has TRBV5-6 and TRBJ2-7; 7 nucleotides match TRBD2. This CDR3 is 15 amino acids long. V trimming: 0 bases; J trimming: 5 bases; junction bases outside the gene matches: 8. Germline V gene sequence: CDR1 SGHDT, CDR2 YYEEEE. Here the CDR3 reads CASSLETAGVHEQYF. The CDR3 DNA is TGTGCCAGCAGCTTGGAAACCGCGGGAGTTCACGAGCAGTACTTC.

The chain couples TRBV2 to TRBJ2-1; D is unresolved. V shed 5 bases and J shed 0 bases, with 8 bases lying between them. This CDR3 is built from 14 residues. Germline V gives CDR1 SNHLY, CDR2 FYNNEI. This chain's CDR3 is CASSRRNSYNEQFF. CDR3 sequence (DNA): TGTGCCAGCAGTCGTCGTAACTCCTACAATGAGCAGTTCTTC.

V is TRBV2 and J is TRBJ2-3; TRBD1 matches at 8 bases. Germline V lookup: CDR1 SNHLY, CDR2 FYNNEI. This CDR3 spans 12 amino acids. With 6 bases clipped from V and 5 bases from J, the junction kept 1 base outside the gene matches. CDR3 in DNA: TGTGCCAGCAGGACAGGGGTAGATACGCAGTATTTT. It encodes CASRTGVDTQYF. Full variable domain (missing parts from reference TRBV2 and TRBJ2-3): EPEVTQTPSHQVTQMGQEVILRCVPISNHLYFYWYRQILGQKVEFLVSFYNNEISEKSEIFDDQFSVERPDGSNFTLKIRSTKLEDSAMYFCASRTGVDTQYFGPGTRLTVL.

V is TRBV9 and J is TRBJ2-7; perhaps TRBD2 as D (5 bases). Trimming left V 1 base short and J 0 bases short, with 14 bases between. This CDR3 spans 16 amino acids. The V gene's germline CDR1 is SGDLS and CDR2 YYNGEE. The CDR3 coding sequence is TGTGCCAGCAGCGTATCCGGGGAGAAAAGCTCCTACGAGCAGTACTTC. Translated: CASSVSGEKSSYEQYF.

V gene TRBV11-2 combines with J gene TRBJ2-7, with D possibly being TRBD2 (5 bases). The CDR3 totals 14 residues. V was clipped by 1 base and J by 2 bases, with 9 bases between them. Germline V gives CDR1 SGHAT, CDR2 FQNNGV. CDR3 DNA: TGTGCCAGCAGCTTAGCAGCCGGGACCTACGAGCAGTACTTC. It is translated as CASSLAAGTYEQYF.

The gene calls are TRBV18 and TRBJ2-5, with 11 bases fitting TRBD1. The CDR3 is made up of 17 amino acids. Germline V gene lookup returns CDR1 KGHSH and CDR2 LQKENI. The V and J ends lost 3 bases and 1 base, in that order; junction bases with no gene match: 7. The CDR3 here is CASSPTPGTGGQETQYF. CDR3 sequence (DNA): TGTGCCAGCTCACCCACACCCGGGACAGGGGGCCAAGAGACCCAGTACTTC.

This clone was detected many times. J is TRBJ1-1 and V is TRBV4-3, with a possible D match to TRBD1 (5 bases). Trimming took 2 bases from V and 0 from J, leaving 13 bases between them. This CDR3 comprises 16 residues. The germline CDR1 and CDR2 sequences are LGHNA and YSLEER. In DNA form, the CDR3 reads TGCGCCAGCAGCCAAACTGACAGAAGTATGAACACTGAAGCTTTCTTT. Amino acids: CASSQTDRSMNTEAFF.

The V and J genes are TRBV11-3 and TRBJ2-5; D is unclear. V lost 2 bases and J lost 3, with 7 bases in between. Germline CDR1 SGHNT, CDR2 YENEEA. The CDR3 length is 13 residues. DNA of the CDR3: TGTGCCAGCAGCTTATACGCAGAAGAGACCCAGTACTTC. As protein: CASSLYAEETQYF.

This clone has only one observation. V is TRBV6-4 and J is TRBJ2-3; D possibly corresponds to TRBD1 (6 bases). The CDR3 consists of 14 residues. Between the trimmed V and J ends, which lost 10 bases and 4 bases, there was a span of 18 bases. Looked up from germline, CDR1 is MRHNA and CDR2 is SNTAGT. DNA of the CDR3: TGTGCCACATCACAGGGATCTACCGCAGATACGCAGTATTTT. It specifies CATSQGSTADTQYF.

The genes are TRBV29-1 and TRBJ1-1; 8 positions agree with TRBD1. V gave up 6 bases and J gave up 0 bases; unmatched junction bases: 6. The CDR3 loop spans 14 amino acids. Germline V CDR1 and CDR2: SQVTM, ANQGSEA. The CDR3 DNA follows: TGCAGCGTCGTTCACAGGGGGATGAACACTGAAGCTTTCTTT. It specifies CSVVHRGMNTEAFF.

V and J are TRBV7-2 and TRBJ2-1; 8 nucleotides agree with TRBD2. V dropped 1 base and J dropped 7; count of bases not matched to a gene: 12. The CDR3 is 17 residues long. The germline V gene encodes CDR1 SGHTA and CDR2 FQGNSA. DNA for the CDR3: TGTGCCAGCAGCTTAGGTCATAAGGCTAGCGGGCATAATGAGCAGTTCTTC. Amino acid sequence: CASSLGHKASGHNEQFF. Together with reference TRBV7-2 and TRBJ2-1, the CDR3 gives the full variable domain: GAGVSQSPSNKVTEKGKDVELRCDPISGHTALYWYRQSLGQGLEFLIYFQGNSAPDKSGLPSDRFSAERTGGSVSTLTIQRTQQEDSAVYLCASSLGHKASGHNEQFFGPGTRLTVL.

The rearrangement uses TRBV5-5 and TRBJ2-7; 8 bases are shared with TRBD2. The CDR3 loop spans 15 amino acids. The junction had 3 bases not matched to a gene; V was cut back by 0 bases and J by 1 base. Germline loops: CDR1 SGHKS, CDR2 YYEKEE (reference sequence). In DNA, the CDR3 is TGTGCCAGCAGCTTGGCTGCTAGCGGGTCCTACGAGCAGTACTTC. Protein sequence: CASSLAASGSYEQYF.

The V call is TRBV19, the J call TRBJ2-7; unclear D gene. The CDR3 runs 14 residues. Germline V gene sequence: CDR1 LNHDA, CDR2 SQIVND (reference sequence). Trimming pared 6 bases from V and 4 bases from J, leaving 16 bases between. DNA for the CDR3: TGTGCCAGTAGCCTCCGACTTAGCTCGTACGAGCAGTACTTC. Amino acid sequence: CASSLRLSSYEQYF.

This clone was found a few times. The chain couples TRBV9 to TRBJ2-7; TRBD1 is a possible D gene (6 bases). CDR1 is SGDLS, CDR2 YYNGEE, per germline. The ends were cut back, 0 bases at V and 7 bases at J, with 17 bases in the middle. This CDR3 has 15 amino acids. CDR3 protein: CASSVGGLAAREQYF. CDR3 DNA sequence: TGTGCCAGCAGCGTAGGGGGGCTGGCGGCCCGGGAGCAGTACTTC.

The chain has TRBV7-7 and TRBJ2-5; D perhaps matches TRBD2 (5 bases). V gave up 11 bases and J gave up 2 bases, with 12 bases separating them. CDR1 and CDR2 from the germline V gene are SSHAT and FNYEAQ (reference sequence). The CDR3 is 12 residues long. The CDR3 region is CAQEGDQETQYF. CDR3 coding DNA: TGTGCCCAAGAGGGCGATCAAGAGACCCAGTACTTC.

This clone was recorded a few times. This sequence joins TRBV24-1 and TRBJ2-1; weak D call: TRBD2 (6 bases). From germline, CDR1 is KGHDR and CDR2 SFDVKD. Trimming took 6 bases from V and 3 from J, leaving 14 bases between them. The CDR3 is 15 amino acids. CDR3 nucleotides: TGTGCCACCAGTCCGACGGGACTCGACTACAATGAGCAGTTCTTC. It is translated as CATSPTGLDYNEQFF.